The 25 T cell receptor beta chains listed next were all sequenced from one sample in a study of blood T cells in healthy people across ages. The authors ran a second PCR of roughly 6 to 11 cycles using a sample-barcoded 5' primer and a J-beta primer mix. TCRdb processed the 5' RACE reads anew with MiXCR; each CDR3 protein has one entry. Of 800,000 to 950,000 distinct CDR3 sequences listed, around 49% are singletons. Sample: blood. These receptors originate from a man aged 25 to 40 in good health.

This clonotype was seen more than once but under ten times. The rearrangement uses TRBV3-1 and TRBJ1-2, with 8 bases matching TRBD1. The J segment lost 2 bases and the V segment lost 4 bases, leaving 6 bases of the junction unmatched. Germline CDR1 reads LGHDT; CDR2 reads YNNKEL (reference sequence). This CDR3 has 15 residues. CDR3 sequence: CASSPRGRRNYGYTF. CDR3 coding DNA: TGTGCCAGCAGCCCCAGGGGGCGCAGAAACTATGGCTACACCTTC.

The J gene is TRBJ2-3, the V gene TRBV30; a possible D gene is TRBD2 (7 bases). V was shortened by 8 bases and J by 2 bases, with 14 bases between the two germline ends. The V gene's germline CDR1 is GTSNPN and CDR2 SVGIG (reference sequence). The CDR3 spans 13 residues. CDR3 in DNA: TGTGCCCGAGGGGGGGGGCTCACAGATACGCAGTATTTT. It codes for CARGGGLTDTQYF. Full variable domain (missing parts from reference TRBV30 and TRBJ2-3): SQTIHQWPATLVQPVGSPLSLECTVEGTSNPNLYWYRQAAGRGLQLLFYSVGIGQISSEVPQNLSASRPQDRQFILSSKKLLLSDSGFYLCARGGGLTDTQYFGPGTRLTVL.

V usage is TRBV10-3 and J usage is TRBJ2-3; 13 nucleotides align to TRBD2. There are 14 residues in the CDR3. The J segment lost 1 base and the V segment lost 11 bases, leaving 3 bases of the junction unmatched. Germline CDR1 is ENHRY and CDR2 is SYGVKD. CDR3: CAAGTSGGTDTQYF. CDR3 bases: TGTGCCGCAGGGACTAGCGGGGGCACAGATACGCAGTATTTT.

The chain employs TRBV7-2 and TRBJ1-5, with D possibly TRBD1 on 5 matching bases. CDR1 SGHTA and CDR2 FQGNSA come from the germline V gene. Deletions cut 4 bases from V and 5 bases from J, with 12 bases between. This CDR3 region has 14 residues. For the CDR3, the DNA is TGTGCCAGCAGCTACGGGACGACCGATCAGCCCCAGCATTTT. It codes for CASSYGTTDQPQHF.

This clonotype appeared a few times. J is TRBJ2-4 and V is TRBV20-1; D could derive from TRBD1 or TRBD2 (5 bases each). The V gene's germline CDR1 is DFQATT and CDR2 SNEGSKA (reference sequence). The CDR3 spans 18 residues. V was clipped by 6 bases and J by 3 bases, with 27 bases between them. DNA of the CDR3: TGCAGTGCGATGAAAGAGTTTCCGGGACGGCTTTTCAAAAACATTCAGTACTTC. Translating gives CSAMKEFPGRLFKNIQYF.

V gene TRBV20-1 combines with J gene TRBJ1-6, with TRBD1 matching over 9 bases. J lost 13 bases, V lost 2 bases, and 15 bases had no gene match. Germline V CDR1 and CDR2: DFQATT, SNEGSKA (reference sequence). The CDR3 is 16 amino acids. The CDR3, as DNA: TGCAGTGCTAGATCGGACAGGGGAATAGCAGGCCCCCCCCTCCACTTT. It codes for CSARSDRGIAGPPLHF.

This clonotype has a count of ten or more. The V and J genes are TRBV6-6 and TRBJ2-7, with TRBD2 identical over 11 bases. Trimming at V came to 6 bases and at J to 1 base, leaving 8 bases not matched to a gene. CDR1 MNHNY and CDR2 SVGAGI come from the germline V gene (reference sequence). The CDR3 is 16 residues long. CDR3 residues: CASRPPTSGGSYEQYF. CDR3 bases: TGTGCCAGCAGACCCCCCACTAGCGGGGGATCCTACGAGCAGTACTTC.

Comments on this clonotype: Mismatch with germline at one junction end may stem from a read error. The V call is TRBV6-4, the J call TRBJ2-1; maybe TRBD1 (6 bases). The CDR3 loop spans 13 amino acids. CDR1 and CDR2 (germline): MRHNA, SNTAGT. The CDR3, as DNA: TGTGCCGGCAGTGACGCGCCAGACAGGGAGCAGTTCTTC. Amino acids: CAGSDAPDREQFF.

V is TRBV4-1 and J is TRBJ1-6, with D unresolved. Germline V lookup: CDR1 MGHRA, CDR2 YSYEKL. With 2 bases removed from V and 7 bases from J, the gap between germline ends came to 12 bases. This CDR3 is built from 15 residues. The CDR3 sequence: CASSQNQGTNSPLHF. CDR3 DNA sequence: TGCGCCAGCAGCCAAAACCAAGGCACGAATTCACCCCTCCACTTT.

This clonotype was seen many times. V usage is TRBV28 and J usage is TRBJ1-1; 7 nucleotides agree with TRBD1. The J segment lost 10 bases and the V segment lost 5 bases, leaving 13 bases of the junction unmatched. CDR1 is MDHEN and CDR2 is SYDVKM in the germline V gene. This CDR3 region has 14 residues. The CDR3 DNA follows: TGTGCCAGCAGTCCAAGAGACAGGGTTTGGGTAGCTTTCTTT. Protein sequence: CASSPRDRVWVAFF.

This sequence joins TRBV24-1 and TRBJ1-2, with 7 bases that match TRBD1. The junction had 9 bases not matched to a gene; V was cut back by 3 bases and J by 3 bases. CDR3 length: 16 amino acids. Germline V CDR1 and CDR2: KGHDR, SFDVKD. For the CDR3, the DNA is TGTGCCACCAGTGATCCGAAACAGGGGACCCACTATGGCTACACCTTC. Protein: CATSDPKQGTHYGYTF.

This clonotype was recorded a few times. This chain connects TRBV6-1 to TRBJ1-2; weak D call: TRBD1 (5 bases). This CDR3 region has 13 residues. With 6 bases removed from V and 5 bases from J, the gap between germline ends came to 13 bases. Germline assignment: CDR1 MNHNS and CDR2 SASEGT. CDR3 amino acids: CASRYQGFYGYTF. CDR3 bases: TGTGCCAGCAGGTATCAGGGCTTTTATGGCTACACCTTC.

Comment on this clonotype: At one end the junction does not follow the germline gene, possibly because of a read error. This chain links TRBV5-1 with TRBJ1-1; the D is unclear. This CDR3 is 15 amino acids long. The germline CDR1 and CDR2 sequences are SGHRS and YFSETQ. As DNA, the CDR3 is TGCGCCAGCAGCCCTCGACTCGACGGCGGAACTGTAGCTTTCTTT. Translated, it gives CASSPRLDGGTVAFF.

V is TRBV14 and J is TRBJ1-2, with D uncertain. CDR1 and CDR2 from the germline V gene are SGHDN and FVKESK. Trimming removed 5 bases at V and 2 bases at J, with 12 bases between. The CDR3 length is 14 residues. Written as DNA, the CDR3 is TGTGCCAGCAGCGCCGAACGGGGAAACTATGGCTACACCTTC. Encoded protein: CASSAERGNYGYTF.

This clonotype was picked up a small number of times. V gene TRBV9 combines with J gene TRBJ2-7; 7 bases align to TRBD1. CDR1 is SGDLS, CDR2 YYNGEE, per germline. Trimming at V came to 5 bases and at J to 0 bases, leaving 5 bases not matched to a gene. The CDR3 has 14 amino acids. The CDR3 is CASSAPGGSYEQYF. The DNA of the CDR3 is TGTGCCAGCAGTGCCCCAGGGGGCTCCTACGAGCAGTACTTC.

This clonotype was counted only a few times. The chain recombines TRBV5-6 with TRBJ1-4; 9 nucleotides match TRBD1. From germline, CDR1 is SGHDT and CDR2 YYEEEE. This CDR3 is built from 16 residues. V lost 1 base and J lost 4; bases outside the gene matches: 5. CDR3 protein: CASSLTGGVDNEKLFF. The DNA for the CDR3 is TGTGCCAGCAGCTTGACAGGGGGCGTCGATAATGAAAAACTGTTTTTT.

This clonotype was detected ten times or more. The chain couples TRBV6-2 or TRBV6-3 to TRBJ2-3; TRBD2 aligns across 10 bases. The V and J ends lost 6 bases and 3 bases, in that order; junction bases with no gene match: 6. CDR1 is MNHEY, CDR2 SVGEGT, per germline. CDR3 length: 15 amino acids. CDR3 residues: CASRFGLAETDTQYF. The CDR3 bases are TGTGCCAGCAGATTCGGACTAGCGGAGACAGATACGCAGTATTTT.

There are a few counts of this clonotype. V gene TRBV7-9 combines with J gene TRBJ2-5; 8 bases line up with TRBD2. Germline lookup yields CDR1 SEHNR and CDR2 FQNEAQ (reference sequence). The CDR3 covers 15 residues. The V and J ends lost 5 bases and 2 bases, in that order; junction bases with no gene match: 7. The CDR3 DNA follows: TGTGCCAGCAGCCCTCAACTAGCGGTACAAGAGACCCAGTACTTC. Its protein is CASSPQLAVQETQYF.

This clonotype turned up a few times. The J gene is TRBJ2-1, the V gene TRBV28; TRBD1 aligns across 7 bases. V was clipped by 6 bases and J by 13 bases; unmatched bases: 9. This CDR3 is built from 12 residues. CDR1 and CDR2 from the germline V gene are MDHEN and SYDVKM. The CDR3 DNA reads as TGTGCCAGCAGCCCCGACAGGGCCAAACAGTTCTTC. This sequence encodes CASSPDRAKQFF. Variable domain in full (rest from reference TRBV28 and TRBJ2-1): DVKVTQSSRYLVKRTGEKVFLECVQDMDHENMFWYRQDPGLGLRLIYFSYDVKMKEKGDIPEGYSVSREKKERFSLILESASTNQTSMYLCASSPDRAKQFFGPGTRLTVL.

At least ten counts were recorded for this clonotype. The J gene is TRBJ1-4, the V gene TRBV7-2; no definite D call. The CDR3 sequence is 13 residues long. V was shortened by 5 bases and J by 2 bases, with 6 bases between the two germline ends. The germline V gene has CDR1 SGHTA and CDR2 FQGNSA. CDR3 sequence: CASSGSTNEKLFF. In DNA, the CDR3 is TGTGCCAGCAGCGGATCTACTAATGAAAAACTGTTTTTT.

This clonotype was observed a few times. This chain joins TRBV7-9 and TRBJ2-2; D is possibly TRBD1 or TRBD2 (5 bases each). From germline, CDR1 is SEHNR and CDR2 FQNEAQ (reference sequence). The CDR3 sequence is 16 residues long. Trimming cost V 1 base and J 0 bases, with 9 bases left between them. The CDR3 sequence is CASSLVGRANTGELFF. CDR3 DNA: TGTGCCAGCAGCTTAGTGGGACGGGCGAACACCGGGGAGCTGTTTTTT.

The chain recombines TRBV4-2 with TRBJ1-5; D remains ambiguous. Germline CDR1 reads LGHNA; CDR2 reads YNFKEQ. The CDR3 has 14 amino acids. Trimming cost V 4 bases and J 4 bases, with 11 bases left between them. CDR3 protein: CASSPTGVNQPQHF. Here the CDR3 DNA reads TGTGCCAGCAGCCCCACCGGGGTGAATCAGCCCCAGCATTTT.

The rearrangement uses TRBV18 and TRBJ2-1; D perhaps matches TRBD2 (6 bases). The CDR3 runs 17 residues. Germline V CDR1 and CDR2: KGHSH, LQKENI. V dropped 3 bases and J dropped 8 bases, with 23 bases sitting between them. CDR3 DNA sequence: TGTGCCAGCTCACCGGACTGGAGGGCTCCTAGTGAGGATGAGCAGTTCTTC. Translation: CASSPDWRAPSEDEQFF.

This clonotype occurred once. This chain uses TRBV7-9 with TRBJ1-5; a possible D gene is TRBD1 (6 bases). The CDR3 covers 15 residues. Germline assignment: CDR1 SEHNR and CDR2 FQNEAQ (reference sequence). Trimming pared 5 bases from V and 3 bases from J, leaving 14 bases between. The CDR3 region has the DNA TGTGCCAGCAGCCAACAGGGCGGGATCAATCAGCCCCAGCATTTT. It specifies CASSQQGGINQPQHF.

This clonotype turned up a few times. V and J are TRBV4-2 and TRBJ1-2; D gene uncertain. The V gene lost 0 bases and the J gene lost 7 bases, with 9 bases spanning the gap. CDR3 length: 13 amino acids. Germline V gene sequence: CDR1 LGHNA, CDR2 YNFKEQ. The CDR3 protein is CASSQERARGYTF. The CDR3 nucleotides read TGTGCCAGCAGCCAAGAACGGGCGCGTGGCTACACCTTC.